This T cell receptor (beta chain) was identified during a study of identical twins. The study's findings and limits: With monozygotic twins, out-of-frame TCR alpha sharing exceeded what models estimated.

The cDNA had a unique molecular identifier and a template-switch universal primer site. TCRdb itself ran the 5' RACE reads through MiXCR, one entry per CDR3 protein. The profile shows approximately 1.8 million distinct CDR3 sequences, 32% of them singletons. This clonotype has a handful of counts. The antigen is not known. The sequenced sample consisted of cord blood. This clonotype originated in a newborn girl in good health.

The CDR3 is CASRLRTGQFF. The CDR3 DNA sequence: TGTGCCAGCAGGCTTAGGACAGGGCAGTTCTTC. J is TRBJ2-1 and V is TRBV2; TRBD1 matches at 7 bases. This CDR3 comprises 11 residues. CDR1 is SNHLY, CDR2 FYNNEI, per germline. With 6 bases clipped from V and 12 bases from J, the junction kept 5 bases outside the gene matches.